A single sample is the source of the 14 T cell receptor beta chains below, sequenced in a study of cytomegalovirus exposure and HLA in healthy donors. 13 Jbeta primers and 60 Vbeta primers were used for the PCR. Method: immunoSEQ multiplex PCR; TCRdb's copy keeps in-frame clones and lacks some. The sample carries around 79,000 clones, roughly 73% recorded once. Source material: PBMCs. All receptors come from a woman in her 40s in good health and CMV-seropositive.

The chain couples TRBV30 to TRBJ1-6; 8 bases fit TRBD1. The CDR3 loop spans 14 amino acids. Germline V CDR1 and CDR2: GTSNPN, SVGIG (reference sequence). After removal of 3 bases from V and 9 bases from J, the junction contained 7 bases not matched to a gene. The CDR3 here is CAWRPGTGFSPLHF. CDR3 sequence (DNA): TGTGCCTGGAGACCCGGGACAGGTTTTTCACCCCTCCACTTT.

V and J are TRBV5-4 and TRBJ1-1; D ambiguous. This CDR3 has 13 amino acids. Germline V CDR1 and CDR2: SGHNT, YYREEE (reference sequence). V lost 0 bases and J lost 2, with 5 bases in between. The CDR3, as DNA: TGTGCCAGCAGCTTGGATGTAAACACTGAAGCTTTCTTT. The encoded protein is CASSLDVNTEAFF.

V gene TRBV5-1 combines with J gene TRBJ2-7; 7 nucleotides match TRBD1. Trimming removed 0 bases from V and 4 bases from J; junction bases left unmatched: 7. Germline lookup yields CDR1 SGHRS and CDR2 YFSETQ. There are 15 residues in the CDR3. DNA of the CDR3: TGCGCCAGCAGCTTGGAGGGGACAGTTGGGTACGAGCAGTACTTC. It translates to CASSLEGTVGYEQYF. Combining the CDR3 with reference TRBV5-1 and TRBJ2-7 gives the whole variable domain KAGVTQTPRYLIKTRGQQVTLSCSPISGHRSVSWYQQTPGQGLQFLFEYFSETQRNKGNFPGRFSGRQFSNSRSEMNVSTLELGDSALYLCASSLEGTVGYEQYFGPGTRLTVT.

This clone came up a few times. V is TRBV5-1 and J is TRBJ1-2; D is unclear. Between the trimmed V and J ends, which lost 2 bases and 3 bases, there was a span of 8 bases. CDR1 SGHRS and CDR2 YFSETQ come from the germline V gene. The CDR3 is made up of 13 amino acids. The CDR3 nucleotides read TGCGCCAGCAGCTTAGTGGCAGACTATGGCTACACCTTC. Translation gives CASSLVADYGYTF.

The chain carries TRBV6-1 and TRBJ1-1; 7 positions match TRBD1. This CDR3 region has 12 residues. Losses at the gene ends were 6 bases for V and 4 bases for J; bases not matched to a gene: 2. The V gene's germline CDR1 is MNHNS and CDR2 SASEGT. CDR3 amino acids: CASRQGSTEAFF. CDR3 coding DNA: TGTGCCAGCAGACAGGGGAGCACTGAAGCTTTCTTT.

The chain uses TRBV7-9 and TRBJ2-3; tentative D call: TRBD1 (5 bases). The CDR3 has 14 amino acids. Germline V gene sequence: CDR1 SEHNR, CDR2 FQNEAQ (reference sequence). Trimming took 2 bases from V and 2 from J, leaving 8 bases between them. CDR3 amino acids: CASSLSGITDTQYF. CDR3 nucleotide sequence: TGTGCCAGCAGCTTATCAGGGATCACAGATACGCAGTATTTT.

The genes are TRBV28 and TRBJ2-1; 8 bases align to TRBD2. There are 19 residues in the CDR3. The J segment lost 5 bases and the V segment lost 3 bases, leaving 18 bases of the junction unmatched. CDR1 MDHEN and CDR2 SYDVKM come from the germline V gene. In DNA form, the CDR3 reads TGTGCCAGCAGTTTTTATTCGAGCGGGAGAGGGATTTGGGACAATGAGCAGTTCTTC. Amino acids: CASSFYSSGRGIWDNEQFF. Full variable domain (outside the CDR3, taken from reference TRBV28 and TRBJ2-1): DVKVTQSSRYLVKRTGEKVFLECVQDMDHENMFWYRQDPGLGLRLIYFSYDVKMKEKGDIPEGYSVSREKKERFSLILESASTNQTSMYLCASSFYSSGRGIWDNEQFFGPGTRLTVL.

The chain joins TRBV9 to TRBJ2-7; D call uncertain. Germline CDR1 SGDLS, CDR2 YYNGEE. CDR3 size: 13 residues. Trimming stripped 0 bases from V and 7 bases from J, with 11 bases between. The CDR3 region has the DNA TGTGCCAGCAGCGTAGATGCCGCCCGGGAGCAGTACTTC. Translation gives CASSVDAAREQYF.

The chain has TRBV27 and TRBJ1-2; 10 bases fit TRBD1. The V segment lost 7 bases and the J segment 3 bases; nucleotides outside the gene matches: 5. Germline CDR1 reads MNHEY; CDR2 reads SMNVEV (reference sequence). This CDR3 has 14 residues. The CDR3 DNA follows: TGTGCCAGCACCCGACAGGGGGCAGACTATGGCTACACCTTC. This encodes CASTRQGADYGYTF.

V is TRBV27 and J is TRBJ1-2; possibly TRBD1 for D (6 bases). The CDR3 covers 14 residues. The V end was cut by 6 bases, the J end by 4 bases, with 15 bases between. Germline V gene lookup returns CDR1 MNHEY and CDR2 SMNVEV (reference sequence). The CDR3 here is CASRPTGGAYGYTF. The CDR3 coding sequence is TGTGCCAGCAGGCCGACAGGAGGCGCCTATGGCTACACCTTC.

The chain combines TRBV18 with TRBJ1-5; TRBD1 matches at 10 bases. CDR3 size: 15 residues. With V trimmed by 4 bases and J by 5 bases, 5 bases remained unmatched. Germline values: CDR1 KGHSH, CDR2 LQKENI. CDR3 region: CASSLGTGEDQPQHF. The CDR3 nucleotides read TGTGCCAGCTCACTCGGGACAGGGGAAGATCAGCCCCAGCATTTT.

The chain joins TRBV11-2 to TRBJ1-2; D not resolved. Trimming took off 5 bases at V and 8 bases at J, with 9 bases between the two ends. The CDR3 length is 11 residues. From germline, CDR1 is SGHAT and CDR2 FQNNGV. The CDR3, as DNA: TGTGCCAGCAGCCTTTCGAGCGGCTACACCTTC. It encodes CASSLSSGYTF.

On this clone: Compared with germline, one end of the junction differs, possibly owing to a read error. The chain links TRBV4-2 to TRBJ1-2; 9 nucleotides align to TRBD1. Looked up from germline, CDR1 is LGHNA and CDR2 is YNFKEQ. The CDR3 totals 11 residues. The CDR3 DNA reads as TGTGCCAGCAGCCAGTGGGACAGGGCGGCCTTC. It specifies CASSQWDRAAF.

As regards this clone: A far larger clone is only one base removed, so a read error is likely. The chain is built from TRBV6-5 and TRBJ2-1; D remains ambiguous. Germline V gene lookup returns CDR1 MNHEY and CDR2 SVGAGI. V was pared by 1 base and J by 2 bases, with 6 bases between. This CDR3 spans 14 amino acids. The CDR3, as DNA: TGTGCCAGCAGTTACTGCGTAGCCTACAATGAGCAGTTCTTC. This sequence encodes CASSYCVAYNEQFF.